Below are 25 T cell receptor beta chains sequenced from a single sample in a study of metastatic and nonmetastatic thyroid tumors. MiXCR re-clonotyped the PCR reads for TCRdb. The sample has 50,000 or so clones; 17% are singletons. No patient received treatment before thyroid surgery. The sequencing sample was made of blood. These receptors were obtained from a female donor with papillary thyroid cancer or a benign thyroid nodule (not recorded which). Some clones in this sample may be carry-over from other donors' samples.

This clone showed up many times. The chain has TRBV19 and TRBJ1-1; D may be TRBD1 (5 bases). Per germline, CDR1 LNHDA and CDR2 SQIVND (reference sequence). Trimming stripped 5 bases from V and 3 bases from J, with 19 bases between. The CDR3 length is 16 residues. CDR3 sequence reads: CASSLRTSPRDTEAFF. The CDR3 nucleotides are TGTGCCAGTAGTCTTCGGACATCGCCTAGGGACACTGAAGCTTTCTTT.

This clone was detected many times. This chain links TRBV15 with TRBJ2-7; D possibly corresponds to TRBD1 (5 bases). Trimming took 0 bases from V and 9 from J, leaving 12 bases between them. The germline CDR1 and CDR2 sequences are LNHNV and YYDKDF (reference sequence). CDR3 length: 13 residues. CDR3 nucleotides: TGTGCCACCAGCAGAGATCAGGGTGGAAGGCAGTACTTC. It translates to CATSRDQGGRQYF.

The chain employs TRBV6-1 and TRBJ2-7; 9 nucleotides agree with TRBD2. CDR1 and CDR2 from the germline V gene are MNHNS and SASEGT. CDR3 size: 15 residues. Losses at the gene ends were 5 bases for V and 4 bases for J; bases not matched to a gene: 9. For the CDR3, the DNA is TGTGCCAGCAGTCACCAGGGCGGGAGGGAATACGAGCAGTACTTC. This codes for CASSHQGGREYEQYF.

With regard to this clone: Germline and junction disagree at one end, which may indicate a read error. The V gene is TRBV6-1, the J gene TRBJ2-7, with 7 bases matching TRBD2. CDR3 length equals 15 residues. Per germline, CDR1 MNHNS and CDR2 SASEGT. CDR3: CARSEYSGISYDQYF. The CDR3 DNA follows: TGTGCCAGGAGTGAATACAGCGGGATCTCCTACGATCAGTACTTC.

With respect to this clone: This clone may be a read error of a much larger clone one base away. The sample contains more than one DNA sequence encoding this CDR3. V and J are TRBV11-1 and TRBJ1-6; the D is unclear. Germline lookup yields CDR1 SGHAT and CDR2 FQDESV (reference sequence). CDR3 size: 18 residues. V gave up 0 bases and J gave up 0 bases, with 12 bases separating them. This CDR3 is CASSLAPCGSSYNSPLHF. The CDR3 bases are TGTGCCAGCAGCTTAGCGCCTTGCGGGAGCTCCTATAATTCACCCCTCCACTTT.

Ten or more counts support this clone. This sequence joins TRBV29-1 and TRBJ2-1; 12 bases fit TRBD1. Trimming at V came to 7 bases and at J to 7 bases, leaving 8 bases not matched to a gene. There are 14 residues in the CDR3. Germline loops: CDR1 SQVTM, CDR2 ANQGSEA. In nucleotides, the CDR3 is TGCAGCGGCGGCCGGGACAGGGGGCGGAATGAGCAGTTCTTC. Translating it yields CSGGRDRGRNEQFF.

In this sample, this clone turned up many times. This may arise from a read error, as a much more abundant clone is one base away. V and J are TRBV5-6 and TRBJ2-7; D is unclear. CDR1 and CDR2 (germline): SGHDT, YYEEEE. There are 12 residues in the CDR3. The V and J ends lost 2 bases and 0 bases respectively, with 3 bases between them. The CDR3 nucleotides read TGTGCCAGCAGCTTTAACTCCTACGAGCAGTACTTC. Translation gives CASSFNSYEQYF.

This clone was observed at least ten times. This chain links TRBV4-1 with TRBJ2-3; the match to TRBD2 covers 11 bases. In germline, CDR1 is MGHRA, CDR2 YSYEKL. The J segment lost 5 bases and the V segment lost 6 bases, leaving 16 bases of the junction unmatched. The CDR3 has 18 residues. The CDR3 spells CASRRGLADPASVDTQYF. The CDR3 region has the DNA TGCGCCAGCAGGCGGGGACTAGCGGACCCGGCGTCCGTAGATACGCAGTATTTT.

This clone has at least ten counts. This sequence joins TRBV11-2 and TRBJ1-3; weak D call: TRBD1 (6 bases). The germline V gene has CDR1 SGHAT and CDR2 FQNNGV. The CDR3 is made up of 16 amino acids. V dropped 3 bases and J dropped 4 bases, with 16 bases sitting between them. The CDR3 DNA is TGTGCCAGCAGCTTCGTAAATCCAGGGGCCGGAAACACCATATATTTT. This translates into CASSFVNPGAGNTIYF.

The chain recombines TRBV7-6 with TRBJ2-2; tentative D call: TRBD2 (5 bases). The CDR3 spans 14 residues. V was cut by 7 bases and J by 3 bases, with 12 bases left in between. Germline V gives CDR1 SGHVS, CDR2 FNYEAQ. The CDR3 DNA follows: TGTGCCAGCACCACGGGGATGGACACCGGGGAGCTGTTTTTT. The encoded protein is CASTTGMDTGELFF. Full variable domain (rest looked up from reference TRBV7-6 and TRBJ2-2): GAGVSQSPRYKVTKRGQDVALRCDPISGHVSLYWYRQALGQGPEFLTYFNYEAQQDKSGLPNDRFSAERPEGSISTLTIQRTEQRDSAMYRCASTTGMDTGELFFGEGSRLTVL.

V usage is TRBV18 and J usage is TRBJ2-5; the D is unclear. From germline, CDR1 is KGHSH and CDR2 LQKENI. The germline V and J ends were trimmed by 5 bases and 5 bases, with 6 bases remaining between them. The CDR3 length is 11 residues. CDR3 sequence: CASSRAETQYF. For the CDR3, the DNA is TGTGCCAGCTCAAGGGCGGAGACCCAGTACTTC.

This clone came up many times. The chain carries TRBV12-3 or TRBV12-4 and TRBJ1-2; 7 bases are a match to TRBD1. J lost 7 bases, V lost 7 bases, and 9 bases had no gene match. The CDR3 length is 13 residues. The CDR3 sequence: CASTTDRESGYTF. As DNA, the CDR3 is TGTGCCAGCACAACCGACAGGGAGTCTGGCTACACCTTC.

The V gene is TRBV2, the J gene TRBJ1-2, with a tentative D call TRBD1 (6 bases). Germline V gene data show CDR1 as SNHLY and CDR2 as FYNNEI. V was trimmed by 1 base and J by 3 bases, leaving 15 bases between them. This CDR3 comprises 16 residues. CDR3 in amino acids: CASSEGGGPTYYGYTF. The CDR3 coding sequence is TGTGCCAGCAGTGAAGGCGGGGGCCCAACTTACTATGGCTACACCTTC.

The gene calls are TRBV9 and TRBJ2-5, with 12 bases fitting TRBD2. Germline trimming cut 0 bases from V and 5 bases from J; bases unmatched to any gene: 8. Germline V gene data show CDR1 as SGDLS and CDR2 as YYNGEE. This CDR3 is built from 17 residues. CDR3 nucleotide sequence: TGTGCCAGCAGCGTAGCTACGTCTAGCGGGGGGGTGGAGACCCAGTACTTC. It codes for CASSVATSSGGVETQYF.

As concerns this clone: Relative to the germline gene, one junction end is altered; a read error may explain this. The chain links TRBV12-3 or TRBV12-4 to TRBJ1-3; no firm D call. The CDR3 length is 14 residues. The CDR3 loop is CASTTGPEGNNIYF. The CDR3 region has the DNA TGTGCCAGCACCACCGGACCAGAGGGAAACAACATATATTTT.

CDR3 DNA sequence: TGCAGTGCTAGAGGACTAGCGGGGCATGGAGAGCAGTTCTTC. Translated: CSARGLAGHGEQFF. The V gene is TRBV20-1, the J gene TRBJ2-1; 11 bases are shared with TRBD2. Germline CDR1 and CDR2: DFQATT and SNEGSKA (reference sequence). V trimming: 1 base; J trimming: 10 bases; junction bases outside the gene matches: 6. The CDR3 is 14 amino acids.

To note about this clone: Being one base from a much bigger clone, this may be a read error. The CDR3 sequence: CSARATSGEQDTQYF. DNA for the CDR3: TGCAGTGCTAGAGCGACTAGTGGGGAACAAGATACCCAGTACTTC. The chain joins TRBV20-1 to TRBJ2-5; tentatively, D is TRBD2 (6 bases). The CDR3 runs 15 residues. Germline-derived CDR1 and CDR2 are DFQATT and SNEGSKA (reference sequence).

The chain employs TRBV27 and TRBJ1-6, with D hard to call. The CDR3 runs 14 residues. From germline, CDR1 is MNHEY and CDR2 SMNVEV (reference sequence). V lost 0 bases and J lost 6, with 6 bases in between. CDR3: CASSLSAVNSPLHF. DNA for the CDR3: TGTGCCAGCAGTTTATCGGCAGTTAATTCACCCCTCCACTTT.

The V call is TRBV3-1, the J call TRBJ2-7; no clear D. In germline, CDR1 is LGHDT, CDR2 YNNKEL (reference sequence). The CDR3 has 14 amino acids. V lost 5 bases, J lost 5 bases, and 16 bases lay in between. CDR3 sequence reads: CASSDEFDLNEQYF. The CDR3 coding sequence is TGTGCCAGCAGCGACGAATTTGACCTCAACGAGCAGTACTTC.

CDR3 DNA sequence: TGTGCCAGTAGGGACGGGCAGAACACCGGGGAGCTGTTTTTT. This encodes CASRDGQNTGELFF. The J gene is TRBJ2-2, the V gene TRBV19; the D is unclear. V shed 6 bases and J shed 1 base, with 9 bases lying between them. CDR3 length: 14 amino acids. The germline V gene encodes CDR1 LNHDA and CDR2 SQIVND (reference sequence).

In this sample, this clone turned up many times. The chain recombines TRBV10-3 with TRBJ2-3; D is unclear. Trimming pared 0 bases from V and 3 bases from J, leaving 7 bases between. The CDR3 sequence is 14 residues long. The V gene's germline CDR1 is ENHRY and CDR2 SYGVKD. This CDR3 reads CAISESGTTDTQYF. The CDR3 coding sequence is TGTGCCATCAGTGAGTCAGGTACTACAGATACGCAGTATTTT.

This clone was seen at least ten times. The chain employs TRBV10-2 and TRBJ2-1; TRBD1 might be the D (6 bases). Per the germline V gene, CDR1 is WSHSY and CDR2 is SAAADI. The CDR3 is 12 residues long. V lost 5 bases and J lost 8, with 10 bases in between. The CDR3 DNA sequence: TGCGCCAGCAGTCAACAGGGTGATGAGCAGTTCTTC. It yields the protein CASSQQGDEQFF.

Regarding this clone: Since a much larger clone is just one base distant, this may be a read error. V gene TRBV24-1 combines with J gene TRBJ1-2, with D possibly matching TRBD1 (5 bases). The length of the CDR3 is 15 residues. Germline CDR1 is KGHDR and CDR2 is SFDVKD. The CDR3 DNA sequence: TGTGCCACCAGTGAGCCCGGGACTCCTCGCTATGGCTATAACTTC. It encodes CATSEPGTPRYGYNF.

This clone came up a few times. A read error may be the cause here, since a much bigger clone is one base away. CDR3 sequence: CSVDLGWDGLSGNTIYF. The DNA for the CDR3 is TGCAGCGTCGATCTTGGCTGGGACGGACTCTCTGGAAACACCATATATTTT. The chain carries TRBV29-1 and TRBJ1-3, with a possible D match to TRBD1 (5 bases). Germline CDR1 reads SQVTM; CDR2 reads ANQGSEA. The V end was cut by 6 bases, the J end by 0 bases, with 21 bases between. This CDR3 has 17 amino acids.

This clone was seen a few times. The gene calls are TRBV15 and TRBJ2-1, with 7 bases fitting TRBD1. CDR3 length: 14 residues. With 5 bases clipped from V and 4 bases from J, the junction kept 5 bases outside the gene matches. Germline CDR1 LNHNV, CDR2 YYDKDF (reference sequence). CDR3 sequence reads: CATSSPGQYNEQFF. CDR3 bases: TGTGCCACCAGCTCCCCGGGACAGTACAATGAGCAGTTCTTC.